Presented here are 15 T cell receptor beta chains from one specimen sequenced in a study of cytomegalovirus exposure and HLA in healthy donors. Amplification used 60 Vbeta primers and 13 Jbeta primers. The table came from immunoSEQ multiplex PCR; TCRdb's copy has only in-frame clones and leaves some out. The sample carries about 200,000 clones, 86% recorded once. The sequenced material came from PBMCs. The receptors originated from a woman aged 25 to 45 in good health and CMV-seronegative.

The chain is built from TRBV5-5 and TRBJ2-1, with D possibly being TRBD1 (5 bases). Trimming pared 2 bases from V and 8 bases from J, leaving 11 bases between. The CDR3 spans 13 residues. Germline assignment: CDR1 SGHKS and CDR2 YYEKEE (reference sequence). CDR3 region: CASSFWLRDEQFF. CDR3 sequence (DNA): TGTGCCAGCAGCTTCTGGCTCAGGGATGAGCAGTTCTTC.

The V call is TRBV5-1, the J call TRBJ2-3; possibly TRBD1 for D (6 bases). This CDR3 region has 13 residues. CDR1 and CDR2 (germline): SGHRS, YFSETQ. With 5 bases removed from V and 6 bases from J, the gap between germline ends came to 13 bases. CDR3 nucleotide sequence: TGCGCCAGCAGTTCCGACCAGGGGGATACGCAGTATTTT. The encoded protein is CASSSDQGDTQYF.

V usage is TRBV6-1 and J usage is TRBJ2-5, with 7 bases fitting TRBD2. V trimming: 3 bases; J trimming: 3 bases; junction bases outside the gene matches: 4. The CDR3 is 14 amino acids. Germline lookup yields CDR1 MNHNS and CDR2 SASEGT. CDR3: CASSDGLEEETQYF. The CDR3 nucleotides are TGTGCCAGCAGTGATGGACTAGAGGAAGAGACCCAGTACTTC.

The gene calls are TRBV6-5 and TRBJ2-7; D is perhaps TRBD2 (5 bases). CDR3 length equals 12 residues. Germline V CDR1 and CDR2: MNHEY, SVGAGI. Trimming pared 5 bases from V and 6 bases from J, leaving 11 bases between. Here the CDR3 reads CASSRTGIEQYF. The CDR3 DNA follows: TGTGCCAGCAGTAGGACGGGGATCGAGCAGTACTTC.

The genes are TRBV27 and TRBJ2-1, with TRBD2 matching over 9 bases. Germline V gene sequence: CDR1 MNHEY, CDR2 SMNVEV (reference sequence). V gave up 5 bases and J gave up 4 bases; unmatched junction bases: 6. The CDR3 loop spans 15 amino acids. The CDR3 DNA sequence: TGTGCCAGCAGTCTTAGCGGGAGCCCTTACAATGAGCAGTTCTTC. It encodes CASSLSGSPYNEQFF.

The chain uses TRBV15 and TRBJ2-1, with TRBD2 as a possible D gene (6 bases). The V end was cut by 0 bases, the J end by 9 bases, with 12 bases between. This CDR3 has 14 amino acids. Germline CDR1 and CDR2: LNHNV and YYDKDF (reference sequence). The CDR3 here is CATSREVAAGEQFF. The DNA for the CDR3 is TGTGCCACCAGCAGAGAAGTAGCGGCGGGTGAGCAGTTCTTC.

The chain employs TRBV5-1 and TRBJ2-3; 9 bases agree with TRBD2. V lost 4 bases and J lost 13; bases outside the gene matches: 16. The CDR3 is 15 residues long. The germline CDR1 and CDR2 sequences are SGHRS and YFSETQ. DNA for the CDR3: TGCGCCAGCAGCCCTCAAGGGGAGGCGGGAGGGCCCGAGTATTTT. As protein: CASSPQGEAGGPEYF.

The chain recombines TRBV15 with TRBJ1-1; TRBD1 matches 7 bases. This CDR3 is 13 amino acids long. Germline loops: CDR1 LNHNV, CDR2 YYDKDF (reference sequence). J lost 1 base, V lost 9 bases, and 5 bases had no gene match. The CDR3 reads CATATGTNTEAFF. The CDR3 nucleotides read TGTGCCACGGCGACAGGGACGAACACTGAAGCTTTCTTT.

The chain is built from TRBV5-6 and TRBJ2-3, with TRBD2 identical over 11 bases. Germline lookup yields CDR1 SGHDT and CDR2 YYEEEE. This CDR3 has 16 amino acids. J lost 5 bases, V lost 1 base, and 6 bases had no gene match. This chain's CDR3 is CASSLYETSGEDTQYF. Written as DNA, the CDR3 is TGTGCCAGCAGCTTGTATGAGACTAGCGGGGAAGATACGCAGTATTTT.

The V gene is TRBV7-9, the J gene TRBJ2-2; possibly TRBD1 for D (5 bases). CDR1 and CDR2 from the germline V gene are SEHNR and FQNEAQ (reference sequence). CDR3 length: 14 amino acids. V was pared by 3 bases and J by 1 base, with 6 bases between. CDR3 DNA sequence: TGTGCCAGCAGCTTTGACAGGAACACCGGGGAGCTGTTTTTT. Residues: CASSFDRNTGELFF.

Worth noting for this clone: The junction does not match germline at one end; this may be a read error. The chain recombines TRBV9 with TRBJ2-5; 10 nucleotides align to TRBD2. Germline V CDR1 and CDR2: SGDLS, YYNGEE. This CDR3 spans 15 amino acids. In DNA, the CDR3 is TGTGACAGCAGCGTAGGGACTAGCGCCCAAGAGACCCAGTACTTC. Its translation is CDSSVGTSAQETQYF.

The V and J genes are TRBV29-1 and TRBJ2-1, with 7 bases that match TRBD1. The germline gives CDR1 SQVTM, CDR2 ANQGSEA. V shed 7 bases and J 4 bases; nucleotides not matched to a gene: 10. This CDR3 has 14 amino acids. CDR3 nucleotides: TGCAGCGGGGCCTTGGACAGGACATACAATGAGCAGTTCTTC. It specifies CSGALDRTYNEQFF.

The chain joins TRBV6-5 to TRBJ2-7, with 9 bases matching TRBD2. The CDR3 extends over 14 amino acids. Losses at the gene ends were 0 bases for V and 6 bases for J; bases not matched to a gene: 3. CDR1 and CDR2 (germline): MNHEY, SVGAGI. CDR3 nucleotide sequence: TGTGCCAGCAGTTACTCGCTGACTAGCGGCGAGCAGTACTTC. It encodes CASSYSLTSGEQYF.

This rearrangement joins TRBV16 to TRBJ1-6; 8 nucleotides line up with TRBD1. The CDR3 runs to 16 residues. Germline V CDR1 and CDR2: KGHSY, FQNENV. Germline trimming cut 3 bases from V and 8 bases from J; bases unmatched to any gene: 9. CDR3 protein: CASSQIWTGSDSPLHF. DNA for the CDR3: TGTGCCAGCAGCCAGATCTGGACAGGGTCAGATTCACCCCTCCACTTT. The full variable domain, its missing parts supplied by reference TRBV16 and TRBJ1-6, is GEEVAQTPKHLVRGEGQKAKLYCAPIKGHSYVFWYQQVLKNEFKFLISFQNENVFDETGMPKERFSAKCLPNSPCSLEIQATKLEDSAVYFCASSQIWTGSDSPLHFGNGTRLTVT.

V and J are TRBV11-3 and TRBJ2-7, with TRBD2 as a possible D gene (5 bases). The germline V and J ends were trimmed by 0 bases and 5 bases, with 8 bases remaining between them. The CDR3 consists of 13 residues. The germline V gene encodes CDR1 SGHNT and CDR2 YENEEA. The CDR3 bases are TGTGCCAGCAGCTTAGATCTCGGGGACGAGCAGTACTTC. It specifies CASSLDLGDEQYF.